What follows describes a single T cell receptor (beta chain). The antigen remains undetermined. Primers: 60 Vbeta forward and 13 Jbeta reverse. Only in-frame clones appear in the TCRdb table, and some are missing; sequencing was by immunoSEQ multiplex PCR. This sample has more than 140,000 clones; about 75% occur once, and the top ten carry over 3%. The donors gave bone marrow, and they were healthy. Whereas donors were nominally healthy upon sampling, unrecorded immune exposures were probable. Between the trimmed V and J ends, which lost 0 bases and 7 bases, there was a span of 14 bases. This CDR3 has 16 amino acids. The V gene's germline CDR1 is SGHRS and CDR2 YFSETQ. This sample was included in a study of cytomegalovirus exposure and HLA in healthy donors. Findings and caveats of the study: Using the classifier, cytomegalovirus status was reportedly diagnosed with high specificity and sensitivity.

Material: PBMCs. This clonotype was obtained from a man in his forties or fifties in good health and CMV-seronegative. V gene TRBV5-1 combines with J gene TRBJ1-6; tentative D call: TRBD1 (6 bases). CDR3 protein: CASSLGPQGGNSPLHF. CDR3 sequence (DNA): TGCGCCAGCAGCTTGGGTCCACAGGGAGGGAATTCACCCCTCCACTTT.